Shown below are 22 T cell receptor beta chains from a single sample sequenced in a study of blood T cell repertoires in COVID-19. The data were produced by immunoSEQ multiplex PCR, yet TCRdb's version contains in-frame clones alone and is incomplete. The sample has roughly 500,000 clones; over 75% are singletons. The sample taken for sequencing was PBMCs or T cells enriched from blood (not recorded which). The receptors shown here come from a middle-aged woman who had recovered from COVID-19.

CDR3 in DNA: TGTGCCAGCTCACCACTCGGCGGGACTAGCGGGTTAGGGCAGTACTTC. Its protein product is CASSPLGGTSGLGQYF. The chain carries TRBV18 and TRBJ2-7; 12 bases fit TRBD2. J lost 9 bases, V lost 1 base, and 10 bases had no gene match. Per the germline V gene, CDR1 is KGHSH and CDR2 is LQKENI. The CDR3 sequence is 16 residues long. Based on the CDR3 plus reference TRBV18 and TRBJ2-7, the full variable domain is NAGVMQNPRHLVRRRGQEARLRCSPMKGHSHVYWYRQLPEEGLKFMVYLQKENIIDESGMPKERFSAEFPKEGPSILRIQQVVRGDSAAYFCASSPLGGTSGLGQYFGPGTRLTVT.

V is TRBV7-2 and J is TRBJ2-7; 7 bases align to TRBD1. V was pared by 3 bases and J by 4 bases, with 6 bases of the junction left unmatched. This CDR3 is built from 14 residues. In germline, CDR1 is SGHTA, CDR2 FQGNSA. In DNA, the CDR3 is TGTGCCAGCAGCTTTCGACAGGGAGAATACGAGCAGTACTTC. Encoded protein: CASSFRQGEYEQYF.

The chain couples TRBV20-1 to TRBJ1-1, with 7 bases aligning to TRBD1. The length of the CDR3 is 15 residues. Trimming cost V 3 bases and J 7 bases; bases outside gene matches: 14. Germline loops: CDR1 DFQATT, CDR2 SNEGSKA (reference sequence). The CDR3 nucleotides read TGCAGTGCTAGTTTGCTTCGTGACAGGGCGGGTGAAGCTTTCTTT. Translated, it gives CSASLLRDRAGEAFF.

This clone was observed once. CDR3 region: CASSQGPGSYQETQYF. CDR3 nucleotides: TGTGCCAGCAGCCAGGGTCCCGGGAGCTACCAAGAGACCCAGTACTTC. The rearrangement joins TRBV14 to TRBJ2-5, with TRBD2 as a possible D gene (6 bases). The germline V and J ends were trimmed by 3 bases and 0 bases, with 14 bases remaining between them. Germline CDR1 SGHDN, CDR2 FVKESK. This CDR3 comprises 16 residues.

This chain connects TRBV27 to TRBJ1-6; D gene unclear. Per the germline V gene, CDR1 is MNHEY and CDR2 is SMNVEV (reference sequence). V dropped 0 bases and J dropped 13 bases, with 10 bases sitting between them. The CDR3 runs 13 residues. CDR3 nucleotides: TGTGCCAGCAGTTTATCAGTTCGCCGGCCCCTCCACTTT. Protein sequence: CASSLSVRRPLHF.

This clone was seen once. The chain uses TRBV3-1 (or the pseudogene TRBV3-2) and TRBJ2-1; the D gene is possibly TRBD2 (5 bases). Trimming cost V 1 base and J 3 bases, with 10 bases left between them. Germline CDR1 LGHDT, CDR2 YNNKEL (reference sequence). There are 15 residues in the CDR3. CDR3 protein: CASSQGGDGYNEQFF. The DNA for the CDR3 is TGTGCCAGCAGCCAAGGGGGAGATGGCTACAATGAGCAGTTCTTC.

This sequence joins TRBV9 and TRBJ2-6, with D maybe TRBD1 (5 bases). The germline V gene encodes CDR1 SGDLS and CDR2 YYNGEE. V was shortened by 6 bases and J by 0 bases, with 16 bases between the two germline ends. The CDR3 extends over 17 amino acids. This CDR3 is CASTPLGLISGANVLTF. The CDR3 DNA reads TGTGCCAGCACCCCCCTGGGGCTTATCTCTGGGGCCAACGTCCTGACTTTC.

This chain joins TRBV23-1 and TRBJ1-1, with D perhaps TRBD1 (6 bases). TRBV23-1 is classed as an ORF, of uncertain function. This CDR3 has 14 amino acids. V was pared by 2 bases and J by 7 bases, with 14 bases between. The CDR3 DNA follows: TGCGCCAGCAGTCAACCCACAGGGTCGGTTGAAGCTTTCTTT. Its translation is CASSQPTGSVEAFF.

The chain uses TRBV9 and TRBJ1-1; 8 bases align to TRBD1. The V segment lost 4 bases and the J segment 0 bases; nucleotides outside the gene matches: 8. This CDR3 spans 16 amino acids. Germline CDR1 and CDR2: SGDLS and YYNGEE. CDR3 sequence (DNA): TGTGCCAGCAGCCCTGGCGGACAGGGCCTGAACACTGAAGCTTTCTTT. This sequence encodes CASSPGGQGLNTEAFF. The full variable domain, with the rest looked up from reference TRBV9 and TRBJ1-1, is DSGVTQTPKHLITATGQRVTLRCSPRSGDLSVYWYQQSLDQGLQFLIQYYNGEERAKGNILERFSAQQFPDLHSELNLSSLELGDSALYFCASSPGGQGLNTEAFFGQGTRLTVV.

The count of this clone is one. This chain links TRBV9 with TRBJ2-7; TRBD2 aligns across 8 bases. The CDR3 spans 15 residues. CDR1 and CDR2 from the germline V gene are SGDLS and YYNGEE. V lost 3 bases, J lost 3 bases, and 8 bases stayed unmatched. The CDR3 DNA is TGTGCCAGCAGCGCTTCAGCGGGAGACATCTACGAGCAGTACTTC. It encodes CASSASAGDIYEQYF.

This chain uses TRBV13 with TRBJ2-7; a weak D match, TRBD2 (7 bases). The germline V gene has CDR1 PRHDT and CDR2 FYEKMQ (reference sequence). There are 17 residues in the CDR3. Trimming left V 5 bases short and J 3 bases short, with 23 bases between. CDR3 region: CASSQGLTGGVVYEQYF. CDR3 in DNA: TGTGCCAGCAGCCAGGGGCTCACGGGAGGAGTAGTCTACGAGCAGTACTTC.

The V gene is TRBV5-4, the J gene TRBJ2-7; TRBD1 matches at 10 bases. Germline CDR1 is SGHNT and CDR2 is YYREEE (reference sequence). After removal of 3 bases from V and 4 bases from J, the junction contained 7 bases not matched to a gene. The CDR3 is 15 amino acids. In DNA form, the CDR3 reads TGTGCCAGCAGCTCGTGGACAGGGGGTTTATACGAGCAGTACTTC. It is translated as CASSSWTGGLYEQYF.

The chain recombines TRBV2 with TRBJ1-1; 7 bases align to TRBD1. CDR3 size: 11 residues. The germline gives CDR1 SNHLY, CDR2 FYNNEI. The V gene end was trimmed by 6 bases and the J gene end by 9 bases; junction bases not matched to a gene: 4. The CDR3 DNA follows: TGTGCCAGCAGCTTGGGACAGAAAGCTTTCTTT. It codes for CASSLGQKAFF.

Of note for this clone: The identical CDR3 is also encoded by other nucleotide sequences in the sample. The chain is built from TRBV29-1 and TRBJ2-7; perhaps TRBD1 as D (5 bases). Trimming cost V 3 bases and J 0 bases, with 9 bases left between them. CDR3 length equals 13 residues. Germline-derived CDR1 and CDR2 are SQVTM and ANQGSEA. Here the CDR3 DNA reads TGCAGCGTTGAGGACACCGACTCCTACGAGCAGTACTTC. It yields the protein CSVEDTDSYEQYF.

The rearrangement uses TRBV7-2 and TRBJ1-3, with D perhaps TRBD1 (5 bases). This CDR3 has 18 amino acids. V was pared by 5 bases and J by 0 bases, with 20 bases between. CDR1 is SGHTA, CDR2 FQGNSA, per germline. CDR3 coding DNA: TGTGCCAGCAGCCTCCCACTGGGCCAGGGCCTCTCTGGAAACACCATATATTTT. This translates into CASSLPLGQGLSGNTIYF.

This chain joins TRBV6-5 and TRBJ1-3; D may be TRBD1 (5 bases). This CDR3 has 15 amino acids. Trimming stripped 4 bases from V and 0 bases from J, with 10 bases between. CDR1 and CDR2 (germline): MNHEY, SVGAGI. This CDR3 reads CASSSKGYSGNTIYF. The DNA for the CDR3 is TGTGCCAGCAGTTCGAAGGGGTACTCTGGAAACACCATATATTTT.

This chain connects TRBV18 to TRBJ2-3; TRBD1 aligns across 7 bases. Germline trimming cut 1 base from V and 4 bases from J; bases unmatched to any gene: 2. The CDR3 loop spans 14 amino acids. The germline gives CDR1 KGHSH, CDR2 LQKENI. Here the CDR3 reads CASSPRTGADTQYF. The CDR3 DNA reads TGTGCCAGCTCACCACGGACAGGCGCAGATACGCAGTATTTT.

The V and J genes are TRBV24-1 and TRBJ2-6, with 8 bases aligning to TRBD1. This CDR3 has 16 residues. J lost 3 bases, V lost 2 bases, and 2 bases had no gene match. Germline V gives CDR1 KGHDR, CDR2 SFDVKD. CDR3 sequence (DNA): TGTGCCACCAGTGATTCAGGGGGCCTTGGGGCCAACGTCCTGACTTTC. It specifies CATSDSGGLGANVLTF.

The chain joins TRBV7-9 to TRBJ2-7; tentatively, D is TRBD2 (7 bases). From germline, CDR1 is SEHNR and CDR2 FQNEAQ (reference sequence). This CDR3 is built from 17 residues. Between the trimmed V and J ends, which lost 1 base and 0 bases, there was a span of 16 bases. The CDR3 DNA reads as TGTGCCAGCAGCTTAGGGTGGGGGGGCCCTAGCTCCTACGAGCAGTACTTC. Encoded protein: CASSLGWGGPSSYEQYF.

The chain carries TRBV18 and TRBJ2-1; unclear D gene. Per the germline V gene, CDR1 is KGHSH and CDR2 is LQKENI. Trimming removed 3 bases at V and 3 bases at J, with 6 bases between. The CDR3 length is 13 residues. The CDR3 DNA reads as TGTGCCAGCTCACCGGCACACTACAATGAGCAGTTCTTC. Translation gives CASSPAHYNEQFF.

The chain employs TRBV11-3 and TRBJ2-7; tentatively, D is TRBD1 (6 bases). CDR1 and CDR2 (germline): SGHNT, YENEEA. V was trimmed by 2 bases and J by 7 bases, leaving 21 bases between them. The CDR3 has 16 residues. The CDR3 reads CASSLHRVYGTWEQYF. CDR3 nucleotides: TGTGCCAGCAGCTTACACAGGGTCTACGGTACGTGGGAGCAGTACTTC.

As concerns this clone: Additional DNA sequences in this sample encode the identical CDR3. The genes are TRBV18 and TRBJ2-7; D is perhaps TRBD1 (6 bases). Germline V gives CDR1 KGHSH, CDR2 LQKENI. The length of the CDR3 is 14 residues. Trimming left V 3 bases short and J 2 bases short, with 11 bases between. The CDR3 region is CASSPPGQPYEQYF. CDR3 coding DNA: TGTGCCAGCTCACCCCCGGGACAACCCTACGAGCAGTACTTC.